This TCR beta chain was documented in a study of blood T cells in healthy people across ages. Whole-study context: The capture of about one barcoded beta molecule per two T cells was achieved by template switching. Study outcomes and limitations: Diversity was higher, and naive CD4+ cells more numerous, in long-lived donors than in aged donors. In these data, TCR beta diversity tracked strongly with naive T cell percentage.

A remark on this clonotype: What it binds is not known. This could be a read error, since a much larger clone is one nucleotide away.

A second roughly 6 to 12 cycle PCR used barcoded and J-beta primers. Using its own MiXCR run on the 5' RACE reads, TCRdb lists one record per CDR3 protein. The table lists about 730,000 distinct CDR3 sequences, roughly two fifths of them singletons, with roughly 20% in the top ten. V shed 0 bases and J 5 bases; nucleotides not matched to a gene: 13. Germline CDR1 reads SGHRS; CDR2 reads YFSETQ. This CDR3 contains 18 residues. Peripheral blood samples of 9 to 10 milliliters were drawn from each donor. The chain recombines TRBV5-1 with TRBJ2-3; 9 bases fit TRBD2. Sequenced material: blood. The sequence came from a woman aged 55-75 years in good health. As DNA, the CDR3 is TGCGCCAGCAGCTTGGCTCACGCTAGCGGGGCCGGGTTAGATACGCAGTATTTT. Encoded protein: CASSLAHASGAGLDTQYF.